This section outlines one T cell receptor beta chain sequence together with its context. The sample belongs to a study of blood T cell repertoires in COVID-19. Study-wide context: From the United States, Italy and Spain came samples of acute and convalescent COVID-19. From T cells, B-cell-depleted T cells, or PBMCs came the material, which was cDNA or gDNA.

Under the authors' procedure: Amplification of reference gene primers was used by the study to estimate nucleated cell counts. Profiled with immunoSEQ multiplex PCR; TCRdb holds only in-frame clones, not every one. The V and J calls and clone size are taken from that table; D and trimming were inferred from the DNA. Among approximately 70,000 clones listed, 85% were seen once. Germline lookup yields CDR1 SGHTA and CDR2 FQGNSA. The CDR3 is made up of 15 amino acids. J lost 9 bases, V lost 5 bases, and 9 bases had no gene match. Sequencing was carried out using peripheral blood. The TCR sequence derives from a woman older than 75 with active or convalescent COVID-19. J is TRBJ1-5 and V is TRBV7-2; TRBD1 aligns across 11 bases. Here the CDR3 reads CASSRDRGETGPQHF. DNA of the CDR3: TGTGCCAGCAGCCGGGACAGGGGGGAAACTGGGCCCCAGCATTTT.